Below are 31 T cell receptor beta chains sequenced from a single sample in a study of shared clonotypes between healthy human individuals. The data were produced by immunoSEQ multiplex PCR, yet TCRdb's version contains in-frame clones alone and is incomplete. The table lists approximately 2.5 million clones, over 85% of them singletons. Sequencing was carried out using naive CD4+ T cells from PBMCs. Noted subset: CD45RA+ positively selected. The origin of the receptors is a man aged 18 to 35 in good health. Some clones in this sample may be carry-over from other donors' samples.

With regard to this clone: The same CDR3 is also encoded by other DNA sequences in this sample. The chain has TRBV18 and TRBJ1-4, with a tentative D call TRBD1 (5 bases). The CDR3 runs to 13 residues. V gave up 6 bases and J gave up 8 bases, with 13 bases separating them. CDR1 and CDR2 (germline): KGHSH, LQKENI. The CDR3 DNA sequence: TGTGCCAGCTCCCTCGGGACTGCGGAAAAACTGTTTTTT. Translating gives CASSLGTAEKLFF. The whole variable domain, remainder taken from reference TRBV18 and TRBJ1-4, is NAGVMQNPRHLVRRRGQEARLRCSPMKGHSHVYWYRQLPEEGLKFMVYLQKENIIDESGMPKERFSAEFPKEGPSILRIQQVVRGDSAAYFCASSLGTAEKLFFGSGTQLSVL.

The chain is built from TRBV30 and TRBJ1-3; D may be TRBD1 (6 bases). Germline V gene lookup returns CDR1 GTSNPN and CDR2 SVGIG (reference sequence). Trimming left V 4 bases short and J 2 bases short, with 12 bases between. This CDR3 is 14 amino acids long. CDR3 amino acids: CAWTWGGPGNTIYF. As DNA, the CDR3 is TGTGCCTGGACCTGGGGGGGGCCTGGAAACACCATATATTTT.

J is TRBJ1-1 and V is TRBV5-1, with no clear D. V gave up 0 bases and J gave up 10 bases, with 16 bases separating them. The germline V gene encodes CDR1 SGHRS and CDR2 YFSETQ. CDR3 size: 14 residues. CDR3 sequence reads: CASSLDTAARSAFF. The CDR3 nucleotides read TGCGCCAGCAGCTTGGACACGGCCGCACGTTCAGCTTTCTTT.

CDR3 DNA sequence: TGTGCCAGCATGGTGGGTGGCTCCAATCAGCCCCAGCATTTT. Its protein product is CASMVGGSNQPQHF. V and J are TRBV2 and TRBJ1-5; the D is unclear. Trimming took 7 bases from V and 3 from J, leaving 13 bases between them. The CDR3 runs to 14 residues. Germline lookup yields CDR1 SNHLY and CDR2 FYNNEI.

The chain recombines TRBV18 with TRBJ1-4; TRBD1 aligns across 12 bases. Germline V gene sequence: CDR1 KGHSH, CDR2 LQKENI. The CDR3 totals 15 residues. Germline trimming cut 3 bases from V and 7 bases from J; bases unmatched to any gene: 3. The CDR3 DNA sequence: TGTGCCAGCTCACCCGGGACAGGGGGCTCTGAAAAACTGTTTTTT. Translating it yields CASSPGTGGSEKLFF.

This rearrangement joins TRBV4-2 to TRBJ1-3; the D is unclear. Trimming pared 0 bases from V and 0 bases from J, leaving 6 bases between. Per germline, CDR1 LGHNA and CDR2 YNFKEQ. The CDR3 spans 15 residues. DNA for the CDR3: TGTGCCAGCAGCCAAGAAATGATCTCTGGAAACACCATATATTTT. Translated: CASSQEMISGNTIYF.

The genes are TRBV7-3 and TRBJ2-2; the D call may be TRBD1 or TRBD2 (5 bases each). Germline values: CDR1 SGHTA, CDR2 FQGTGA. The V gene lost 5 bases and the J gene lost 7 bases, with 20 bases spanning the gap. CDR3 length: 16 amino acids. The CDR3 here is CASSDSSRDGFGELFF. CDR3 in DNA: TGTGCCAGCAGCGATAGCAGTAGGGACGGATTCGGGGAGCTGTTTTTT.

This clone has a handful of counts. This sequence joins TRBV28 and TRBJ1-2; no reliable D call. The germline V and J ends were trimmed by 11 bases and 6 bases, with 13 bases remaining between them. This CDR3 has 11 residues. The germline V gene encodes CDR1 MDHEN and CDR2 SYDVKM. The CDR3 DNA is TGTGCCCTGGGGAGGAGGGATGGCTACACCTTC. Translating gives CALGRRDGYTF.

The rearrangement joins TRBV20-1 to TRBJ1-2; a weak D match, TRBD1 (6 bases). The CDR3 extends over 11 amino acids. Germline V gene sequence: CDR1 DFQATT, CDR2 SNEGSKA (reference sequence). Here the CDR3 DNA reads TGCAGCTCAGAACGGGGGCTTGGCTACACCTTC. This sequence encodes CSSERGLGYTF.

The V gene is TRBV5-1, the J gene TRBJ2-5; 9 bases align to TRBD2. The CDR3 length is 14 residues. CDR1 and CDR2 from the germline V gene are SGHRS and YFSETQ. V gave up 4 bases and J gave up 1 base; unmatched junction bases: 2. This chain's CDR3 is CASSAGGSQETQYF. The CDR3 coding sequence is TGCGCCAGCAGCGCGGGGGGGAGCCAAGAGACCCAGTACTTC.

The chain joins TRBV6-6 to TRBJ2-4; perhaps TRBD2 as D (5 bases). Trimming took 7 bases from V and 2 from J, leaving 6 bases between them. This CDR3 is built from 12 residues. Per the germline V gene, CDR1 is MNHNY and CDR2 is SVGAGI (reference sequence). The CDR3 nucleotides read TGTGCCAGCACGGACTCCAAAAACATTCAGTACTTC. Its protein is CASTDSKNIQYF.

Points on this clone: Other DNA sequences in the same sample also yield this CDR3. This chain joins TRBV5-1 and TRBJ2-3; D remains ambiguous. The germline V gene has CDR1 SGHRS and CDR2 YFSETQ. The CDR3 runs 13 residues. V lost 0 bases, J lost 1 base, and 3 bases lay in between. The CDR3, as DNA: TGCGCCAGCAGCTTGGGCCGCACAGATACGCAGTATTTT. Its protein is CASSLGRTDTQYF.

The chain employs TRBV7-9 and TRBJ2-3; D unclear. CDR1 and CDR2 from the germline V gene are SEHNR and FQNEAQ (reference sequence). CDR3 length equals 19 residues. V lost 1 base to trimming and J lost 0 bases, with 20 bases between them. Written as DNA, the CDR3 is TGTGCCAGCAGCTTAGTGGGCTCTCGAATCCCCACTAGCACAGATACGCAGTATTTT. Its protein is CASSLVGSRIPTSTDTQYF. Full variable domain (outside the CDR3, taken from reference TRBV7-9 and TRBJ2-3): DTGVSQNPRHKITKRGQNVTFRCDPISEHNRLYWYRQTLGQGPEFLTYFQNEAQLEKSRLLSDRFSAERPKGSFSTLEIQRTEQGDSAMYLCASSLVGSRIPTSTDTQYFGPGTRLTVL.

Note on this clone: Other nucleotide sequences from this sample produce the same CDR3. J is TRBJ2-2 and V is TRBV7-9; 9 positions agree with TRBD1. The CDR3 is 15 residues long. V trimming: 1 base; J trimming: 3 bases; junction bases outside the gene matches: 0. The germline CDR1 and CDR2 sequences are SEHNR and FQNEAQ (reference sequence). The CDR3 spells CASSLGTGDTGELFF. CDR3 coding DNA: TGTGCCAGCAGCTTAGGGACAGGGGACACCGGGGAGCTGTTTTTT.

This clone appeared a single time. This chain connects TRBV25-1 to TRBJ2-7; D possibly corresponds to TRBD2 (6 bases). The CDR3 is 14 amino acids. V was cut by 6 bases and J by 1 base, with 13 bases left in between. Per the germline V gene, CDR1 is MGHDK and CDR2 is SYGVNS. The CDR3 here is CASSRGGASYEQYF. CDR3 in DNA: TGTGCCAGCAGCCGCGGAGGGGCTTCCTACGAGCAGTACTTC.

About this clone itself: The sample has other DNA sequences that encode this CDR3 too. The chain carries TRBV7-9 and TRBJ1-1, with D perhaps matching TRBD1 (5 bases). The ends were cut back, 2 bases at V and 1 base at J, with 8 bases in the middle. The CDR3 has 14 amino acids. The germline V gene encodes CDR1 SEHNR and CDR2 FQNEAQ (reference sequence). CDR3 protein: CASSLTQGNTEAFF. The DNA of the CDR3 is TGTGCCAGCAGCTTAACCCAGGGGAACACTGAAGCTTTCTTT.

About this clone itself: Other DNA sequences in this specimen translate into the identical CDR3. V and J are TRBV6-5 and TRBJ1-5; tentative D call: TRBD1 (5 bases). The CDR3 contains 14 residues. Trimming removed 5 bases from V and 0 bases from J, with 8 bases in between. The germline CDR1 and CDR2 sequences are MNHEY and SVGAGI. This CDR3 is CASSPGGSNQPQHF. Here the CDR3 DNA reads TGTGCCAGCAGTCCGGGGGGTAGCAATCAGCCCCAGCATTTT.

The chain combines TRBV7-3 with TRBJ2-1; TRBD1 aligns across 7 bases. V lost 5 bases to trimming and J lost 4 bases; unmatched junction nucleotides: 2. Germline CDR1 and CDR2: SGHTA and FQGTGA. CDR3 length: 13 residues. In DNA, the CDR3 is TGTGCCAGCAGCAGGGACAGATACAATGAGCAGTTCTTC. The encoded protein is CASSRDRYNEQFF. Filled out from reference TRBV7-3 and TRBJ2-1, the complete variable domain reads GAGVSQTPSNKVTEKGKYVELRCDPISGHTALYWYRQSLGQGPEFLIYFQGTGAADDSGLPNDRFFAVRPEGSVSTLKIQRTERGDSAVYLCASSRDRYNEQFFGPGTRLTVL.

The V and J genes are TRBV6-5 and TRBJ2-3, with unresolved D. Germline V gives CDR1 MNHEY, CDR2 SVGAGI. Deletions cut 7 bases from V and 5 bases from J, with 19 bases between. The length of the CDR3 is 15 residues. CDR3 DNA: TGTGCCAGCATCCGTAGCAGGAATAACAGAGATACGCAGTATTTT. Residues: CASIRSRNNRDTQYF.

The rearrangement uses TRBV7-2 and TRBJ2-1; no clear D. CDR3 length: 11 amino acids. Germline V gives CDR1 SGHTA, CDR2 FQGNSA. V lost 1 base and J 15 bases, leaving 10 bases between the germline ends. The CDR3 nucleotides read TGTGCCAGCAGCTTAGGGTGGAATCGGTTCTTC. Translated, it gives CASSLGWNRFF.

This clone was found once. Other DNA sequences in this sample translate to the same CDR3. The chain uses TRBV5-1 and TRBJ2-5; perhaps TRBD2 as D (6 bases). Trimming pared 0 bases from V and 2 bases from J, leaving 11 bases between. The germline V gene has CDR1 SGHRS and CDR2 YFSETQ. The CDR3 loop spans 15 amino acids. CDR3 sequence reads: CASSLGLAPQETQYF. DNA of the CDR3: TGCGCCAGCAGCTTGGGTCTAGCGCCACAAGAGACCCAGTACTTC. The full variable domain, in which reference TRBV5-1 and TRBJ2-5 provide the parts outside the CDR3, is KAGVTQTPRYLIKTRGQQVTLSCSPISGHRSVSWYQQTPGQGLQFLFEYFSETQRNKGNFPGRFSGRQFSNSRSEMNVSTLELGDSALYLCASSLGLAPQETQYFGPGTRLLVL.

The chain recombines TRBV5-4 with TRBJ2-2; no reliable D call. V was cut by 1 base and J by 7 bases, with 20 bases left in between. The CDR3 loop spans 17 amino acids. Germline CDR1 and CDR2: SGHNT and YYREEE (reference sequence). The CDR3 DNA is TGTGCCAGCAGCTTGTATAGCACGGCGGTAGTGGGCGGGGAGCTGTTTTTT. It is translated as CASSLYSTAVVGGELFF. The entire variable domain, with the rest obtained from reference TRBV5-4 and TRBJ2-2, is as follows: ETGVTQSPTHLIKTRGQQVTLRCSSQSGHNTVSWYQQALGQGPQFIFQYYREEENGRGNFPPRFSGLQFPNYSSELNVNALELDDSALYLCASSLYSTAVVGGELFFGEGSRLTVL.

This sequence joins TRBV28 and TRBJ1-2; TRBD1 might be the D (6 bases). CDR3 length: 11 residues. Germline CDR1 and CDR2: MDHEN and SYDVKM. V dropped 5 bases and J dropped 9 bases, with 10 bases sitting between them. The CDR3 bases are TGTGCCAGCAGTCATACAGGGAGCTACACCTTC. Residues: CASSHTGSYTF.

The V gene is TRBV19, the J gene TRBJ2-3, with a tentative D call TRBD2 (6 bases). The CDR3 length is 16 residues. Germline values: CDR1 LNHDA, CDR2 SQIVND (reference sequence). V lost 6 bases to trimming and J lost 0 bases, with 16 bases between them. The CDR3 DNA is TGTGCCAGTAGCGGAGGGGCCGGGGACAGCACAGATACGCAGTATTTT. Its protein is CASSGGAGDSTDTQYF.

This chain joins TRBV28 and TRBJ1-3; the D is unclear. CDR1 and CDR2 (germline): MDHEN, SYDVKM. Trimming cost V 7 bases and J 2 bases, with 9 bases left between them. CDR3 size: 13 residues. This CDR3 reads CASTLLAGNTIYF. The DNA of the CDR3 is TGTGCCAGCACCCTGCTAGCTGGAAACACCATATATTTT.

The rearrangement links TRBV4-1 to TRBJ2-7; 13 bases match TRBD2. V was pared by 2 bases and J by 3 bases, with 4 bases of the junction left unmatched. This CDR3 has 16 residues. Germline V gene data show CDR1 as MGHRA and CDR2 as YSYEKL. The CDR3 nucleotides read TGCGCCAGCAGCCAACTACTAGCGGGGGGGATCTACGAGCAGTACTTC. Translation gives CASSQLLAGGIYEQYF.

The chain combines TRBV5-6 with TRBJ1-1; D is unresolved. Trimming shortened V by 1 base and J by 0 bases, and 7 bases separated the two germline ends. The CDR3 totals 14 residues. Germline CDR1 SGHDT, CDR2 YYEEEE. The CDR3 is CASSLLGLNTEAFF. The DNA of the CDR3 is TGTGCCAGCAGCTTGTTAGGGTTGAACACTGAAGCTTTCTTT.

The V call is TRBV4-1, the J call TRBJ2-7, with D possibly being TRBD1 or TRBD2 (6 bases each). CDR1 is MGHRA, CDR2 YSYEKL, per germline. The CDR3 sequence is 16 residues long. Trimming pared 2 bases from V and 4 bases from J, leaving 18 bases between. Here the CDR3 reads CASSQTLVRGPYEQYF. In DNA, the CDR3 is TGCGCCAGCAGCCAAACCCTCGTCCGGGGGCCATACGAGCAGTACTTC.

V usage is TRBV6-5 and J usage is TRBJ1-1, with D uncertain. The CDR3 is 13 amino acids. The germline V gene has CDR1 MNHEY and CDR2 SVGAGI. V lost 5 bases and J 8 bases, leaving 15 bases between the germline ends. The CDR3: CASSRPLGSEAFF. CDR3 DNA sequence: TGTGCCAGCAGTAGACCTTTGGGCTCAGAAGCTTTCTTT.

The chain couples TRBV6-5 to TRBJ2-1; 11 bases are a match to TRBD1. Germline trimming cut 5 bases from V and 7 bases from J; bases unmatched to any gene: 7. Germline lookup yields CDR1 MNHEY and CDR2 SVGAGI. This CDR3 comprises 15 residues. The CDR3 region has the DNA TGTGCCAGCAGTCCCCGGACAGGGGGCGTGAATGAGCAGTTCTTC. As protein: CASSPRTGGVNEQFF.

The chain links TRBV6-6 to TRBJ1-5; D gene uncertain. The CDR3 contains 16 residues. V was trimmed by 2 bases and J by 0 bases, leaving 11 bases between them. Looked up from germline, CDR1 is MNHNY and CDR2 is SVGAGI (reference sequence). The CDR3 sequence is CASSYASTYSNQPQHF. The CDR3 nucleotides are TGTGCCAGCAGTTACGCATCAACGTATAGCAATCAGCCCCAGCATTTT.